The 15 T cell receptor beta chains listed next were all sequenced from one sample in a study of graft-versus-host responses after intestinal transplantation. Sequencing used immunoSEQ multiplex PCR; TCRdb keeps in-frame clones, though not all of them. The data show around 97,000 clones, 90% to 95% seen once. The antigens of these receptors remain unknown. Sequencing was performed on unstimulated CD8+ T cells sorted from spleen or lymph node cells, taken before intestinal transplant. All receptors come from a human donor who received an intestinal transplant.

The chain employs TRBV4-1 and TRBJ2-5, with 7 bases lining up with TRBD2. CDR1 and CDR2 from the germline V gene are MGHRA and YSYEKL. With 3 bases clipped from V and 1 base from J, the junction kept 8 bases outside the gene matches. The CDR3 is 16 amino acids. CDR3 nucleotide sequence: TGCGCCAGCAGCCAGGAAACTTGGGGGGGCCAAGAGACCCAGTACTTC. It is translated as CASSQETWGGQETQYF.

The CDR3 spells CASSPKGRDQETQYF. The CDR3, as DNA: TGTGCCAGCAGCCCGAAGGGGAGGGATCAAGAGACCCAGTACTTC. This chain connects TRBV11-2 to TRBJ2-5, with 7 bases fitting TRBD2. Losses at the gene ends were 5 bases for V and 2 bases for J; bases not matched to a gene: 8. Germline loops: CDR1 SGHAT, CDR2 FQNNGV. This CDR3 contains 15 residues. The whole variable domain, remainder taken from reference TRBV11-2 and TRBJ2-5, is EAGVAQSPRYKIIEKRQSVAFWCNPISGHATLYWYQQILGQGPKLLIQFQNNGVVDDSQLPKDRFSAERLKGVDSTLKIQPAKLEDSAVYLCASSPKGRDQETQYFGPGTRLLVL.

The V call is TRBV11-3, the J call TRBJ2-2; D ambiguous. The CDR3 contains 12 residues. CDR1 and CDR2 (germline): SGHNT, YENEEA. V dropped 3 bases and J dropped 6 bases, with 5 bases sitting between them. The CDR3 DNA reads TGTGCCAGCAGCTTTATCCCCGGGGAGCTGTTTTTT. This translates into CASSFIPGELFF.

The J gene is TRBJ2-3, the V gene TRBV14; the match to TRBD2 covers 11 bases. V was clipped by 3 bases and J by 8 bases; unmatched bases: 7. The germline CDR1 and CDR2 sequences are SGHDN and FVKESK. There are 15 residues in the CDR3. The CDR3, as DNA: TGTGCCAGCAGCCATGGAGCTAGCGGGAGGCCTACGCAGTATTTT. Encoded protein: CASSHGASGRPTQYF.

J is TRBJ2-1 and V is TRBV6-5, with D unclear. Per the germline V gene, CDR1 is MNHEY and CDR2 is SVGAGI. V was clipped by 1 base and J by 10 bases, with 14 bases between them. This CDR3 region has 14 residues. The CDR3 sequence: CASSYYRTPREQFF. For the CDR3, the DNA is TGTGCCAGCAGTTACTACCGGACGCCGCGAGAGCAGTTCTTC.

This clone has a single count. The rearrangement uses TRBV5-6 and TRBJ2-4, with no clear D. The CDR3 totals 16 residues. Germline V lookup: CDR1 SGHDT, CDR2 YYEEEE. Trimming took off 0 bases at V and 2 bases at J, with 12 bases between the two ends. CDR3 loop: CASSLVGLTSKNIQYF. CDR3 nucleotides: TGTGCCAGCAGCTTGGTCGGGCTAACGTCCAAAAACATTCAGTACTTC.

The chain combines TRBV9 with TRBJ2-7; TRBD2 aligns across 7 bases. J was trimmed by 5 bases and V by 6 bases; bases with no gene match: 11. Germline V gives CDR1 SGDLS, CDR2 YYNGEE. The CDR3 is 14 amino acids. The CDR3 nucleotides are TGTGCCAGCACTGCGGGAGCCCAACAGGACGAGCAGTACTTC. Protein sequence: CASTAGAQQDEQYF.

This clone came up once. The chain has TRBV4-1 and TRBJ2-7; D could derive from TRBD1 or TRBD2 (5 bases each). Deletions cut 2 bases from V and 1 base from J, with 18 bases between. The CDR3 consists of 17 residues. The germline gives CDR1 MGHRA, CDR2 YSYEKL. The CDR3 coding sequence is TGCGCCAGCAGCCAATGGTTCGTGAGGGGTGGATCCTACGAGCAGTACTTC. This encodes CASSQWFVRGGSYEQYF.

This chain connects TRBV28 to TRBJ2-1; 8 bases fit TRBD2. The CDR3 spans 16 residues. The germline V gene encodes CDR1 MDHEN and CDR2 SYDVKM. The J segment lost 1 base and the V segment lost 2 bases, leaving 4 bases of the junction unmatched. DNA of the CDR3: TGTGCCAGCAGTTTAACCGGGAGGGTATCCTACAATGAGCAGTTCTTC. This codes for CASSLTGRVSYNEQFF.

This chain connects TRBV7-9 to TRBJ1-2; no clear D. The CDR3 has 14 residues. V shed 2 bases and J shed 5 bases, with 12 bases lying between them. CDR1 is SEHNR and CDR2 is FQNEAQ in the germline V gene (reference sequence). The CDR3 loop reads CASSLIGVRYGYTF. In nucleotides, the CDR3 is TGTGCCAGCAGCTTAATCGGGGTTCGTTATGGCTACACCTTC.

The chain uses TRBV4-1 and TRBJ1-2; possible D gene TRBD1, 5 bases. The CDR3 is made up of 15 amino acids. Germline assignment: CDR1 MGHRA and CDR2 YSYEKL. The V and J ends lost 6 bases and 5 bases respectively, with 19 bases between them. The CDR3 loop reads CASSARGAPGYGYTF. The CDR3 DNA sequence: TGCGCCAGCAGTGCCCGCGGGGCCCCGGGGTATGGCTACACCTTC.

The chain links TRBV5-6 to TRBJ2-5, with D possibly called TRBD1 or TRBD2 (5 bases each). V lost 4 bases to trimming and J lost 4 bases, with 11 bases between them. The CDR3 length is 13 residues. CDR1 and CDR2 from the germline V gene are SGHDT and YYEEEE. CDR3 nucleotides: TGTGCCAGCAGCCCGAGGGACCGAGAGACCCAGTACTTC. The encoded protein is CASSPRDRETQYF. Drawing the rest from reference TRBV5-6 and TRBJ2-5, the complete variable domain is DAGVTQSPTHLIKTRGQQVTLRCSPKSGHDTVSWYQQALGQGPQFIFQYYEEEERQRGNFPDRFSGHQFPNYSSELNVNALLLGDSALYLCASSPRDRETQYFGPGTRLLVL.

The table lists this clone with a count of one. The junction and the germline gene differ at one end; a read error may be behind it. The chain couples TRBV4-1 to TRBJ2-3; D remains ambiguous. There are 15 residues in the CDR3. Germline loops: CDR1 MGHRA, CDR2 YSYEKL. The CDR3 reads CASSSLRDSTDTQYF. CDR3 coding DNA: TGTGCCAGCAGTTCTCTCCGAGATAGCACAGATACGCAGTATTTT.

The chain combines TRBV13 with TRBJ2-7; the match to TRBD1 covers 9 bases. J gave up 6 bases and V 4 bases, and 10 bases lay outside the gene matches. The CDR3 length is 15 residues. The germline gives CDR1 PRHDT, CDR2 FYEKMQ (reference sequence). The CDR3 loop is CASSSSGTGTSEQYF. The CDR3 DNA reads TGTGCCAGCAGCTCATCCGGGACAGGGACGAGCGAGCAGTACTTC.

The CDR3 protein is CASSVGQGAGYEQYF. In DNA, the CDR3 is TGTGCCAGCAGCGTGGGACAGGGGGCTGGTTACGAGCAGTACTTC. The V and J genes are TRBV9 and TRBJ2-7; 12 bases line up with TRBD1. Germline lookup yields CDR1 SGDLS and CDR2 YYNGEE. CDR3 length equals 15 residues. With 2 bases clipped from V and 4 bases from J, the junction kept 4 bases outside the gene matches.